Here is one T cell receptor beta chain with its context. Antigen specificity is unknown. Measured with immunoSEQ multiplex PCR; TCRdb has only the in-frame clones, and not every one. The sample lists 98,000 or so clones; roughly 80% were seen once. From germline, CDR1 is MNHEY and CDR2 SMNVEV (reference sequence). V was pared by 4 bases and J by 0 bases, with 17 bases between. The CDR3 contains 17 residues. These data belong to a study of OX40 agonist ivuxolimab in advanced cancers. About the research overall: Ivuxolimab, an agonistic anti-OX40 (CD134) antibody, was given to patients. Three individuals attained partial responses, comprising one hepatocellular carcinoma case and two cutaneous melanoma cases.

General study results and limits: CD8+ T cells showed, on average, more clonal expansion than CD4+ cells.

The chain uses TRBV27 and TRBJ2-3, with D perhaps TRBD1 or TRBD2 (5 bases each). This receptor was identified in an adult with an advanced solid tumor such as melanoma, head and neck, liver or kidney cancer. The sequencing here drew on CD4+ or CD8+ T cells sorted from blood, taken in a trial of the OX40 agonist ivuxolimab. The CDR3 DNA sequence: TGTGCCAGCAGTTCGCGCGTCGGGGCTACTAGCACAGATACGCAGTATTTT. The encoded protein is CASSSRVGATSTDTQYF.